These 27 T cell receptor beta chains share one sample of origin, sequenced in a study of regulatory T cells in long-lasting Graves disease. Researchers made TCR beta libraries by using iRepertoire HTBI primers and running Arm-PCR on CDR3 regions. One entry per CDR3 protein, called by TCRdb with MiXCR from the multiplex PCR reads. This sample has about 290,000 distinct CDR3 sequences, with 20% to 25% found just once. Time point noted: persistent/refractory GD, antithyroid drugs over 5 years with positive TRAb. Preparation of the TCR library used RNA extracted from PBMCs. This sample comprised peripheral blood mononuclear cells (PBMCs), obtained when the disease was refractory, from a patient treated with antithyroid drugs. These receptors were collected from a female donor with Graves disease.

On this clonotype: The junction departs from germline at one end; a sequencing error may be responsible. The chain is built from TRBV6-1 and TRBJ1-5; 8 bases are shared with TRBD1. The CDR3 length is 15 residues. Germline CDR1 and CDR2: MNHNS and SASEGT. In DNA, the CDR3 is TGTGCCAGCAGTCCATCAGGACAGGGCAAGCAGCCCCAGCATTTT. This gives the protein CASSPSGQGKQPQHF.

This clonotype was recorded many times. V and J are TRBV7-8 and TRBJ2-5; D unclear. The germline V gene has CDR1 SGHVS and CDR2 FQNEAQ. Trimming removed 5 bases at V and 2 bases at J, with 3 bases between. This CDR3 has 11 residues. The CDR3 bases are TGTGCCAGCAGCAATCAAGAGACCCAGTACTTC. Encoded protein: CASSNQETQYF.

V and J are TRBV12-3 or TRBV12-4 and TRBJ2-5; D tentatively reads TRBD1 or TRBD2 (6 bases each). The CDR3 covers 14 residues. The V end was cut by 9 bases, the J end by 5 bases, with 19 bases between. The CDR3 region has the DNA TGTGCCAGTAGCGCGACGGGGGCTCTGGAGACCCAGTACTTC. Protein product: CASSATGALETQYF.

The DNA for the CDR3 is TGTGCCAGCAGTGTCGGACTAGCGGGAGGCTCCTACGAGCAGTACTTC. Translation gives CASSVGLAGGSYEQYF. The chain joins TRBV27 to TRBJ2-7; 14 nucleotides agree with TRBD2. Germline CDR1 and CDR2: MNHEY and SMNVEV (reference sequence). There are 16 residues in the CDR3. V lost 5 bases and J lost 0; bases outside the gene matches: 3.

J is TRBJ2-7 and V is TRBV20-1; 11 positions agree with TRBD2. V lost 1 base, J lost 4 bases, and 3 bases stayed unmatched. The CDR3 totals 14 residues. From germline, CDR1 is DFQATT and CDR2 SNEGSKA (reference sequence). This CDR3 reads CSARGTSGLYEQYF. CDR3 bases: TGCAGTGCTAGAGGGACTAGCGGGTTGTACGAGCAGTACTTC.

This clonotype was recorded a few times. The V call is TRBV5-6, the J call TRBJ2-7; D ambiguous. Trimming stripped 4 bases from V and 2 bases from J, with 13 bases between. The CDR3 length is 14 residues. Germline loops: CDR1 SGHDT, CDR2 YYEEEE. The CDR3: CASSPVGPAYEQYF. In nucleotides, the CDR3 is TGTGCCAGCAGCCCAGTAGGGCCTGCCTACGAGCAGTACTTC.

This clonotype was found many times. The chain employs TRBV12-3 or TRBV12-4 and TRBJ1-5; tentative D call: TRBD1 (5 bases). The V end was cut by 3 bases, the J end by 3 bases, with 12 bases between. The CDR3 loop spans 15 amino acids. The CDR3 region is CASSLAGATNQPQHF. In DNA form, the CDR3 reads TGTGCCAGCAGTTTGGCCGGGGCCACCAATCAGCCCCAGCATTTT.

This chain joins TRBV9 and TRBJ1-2; D gene uncertain. In germline, CDR1 is SGDLS, CDR2 YYNGEE. The CDR3 sequence is 13 residues long. V lost 4 bases and J 4 bases, leaving 11 bases between the germline ends. CDR3 in DNA: TGTGCCAGCAGCCCGGAGTTTTCCTATGGCTACACCTTC. Encoded protein: CASSPEFSYGYTF.

This clonotype was seen many times. The genes are TRBV6-1 and TRBJ2-5; 8 bases line up with TRBD1. There are 13 residues in the CDR3. Germline trimming cut 8 bases from V and 1 base from J; bases unmatched to any gene: 3. Looked up from germline, CDR1 is MNHNS and CDR2 is SASEGT. The DNA of the CDR3 is TGTGCCAGCCAGGGGGCGACCCAAGAGACCCAGTACTTC. It translates to CASQGATQETQYF.

Ten or more counts support this clonotype. The chain employs TRBV7-8 and TRBJ2-7; 8 bases map to TRBD1. Germline-derived CDR1 and CDR2 are SGHVS and FQNEAQ. This CDR3 is 14 amino acids long. With V trimmed by 3 bases and J by 5 bases, 6 bases remained unmatched. Written as DNA, the CDR3 is TGTGCCAGCAGCTTCCGACAGGGGACGAACGAGCAGTACTTC. It is translated as CASSFRQGTNEQYF.

This clonotype has only a few counts. The J gene is TRBJ2-1, the V gene TRBV20-1, with 11 bases matching TRBD2. Germline V lookup: CDR1 DFQATT, CDR2 SNEGSKA (reference sequence). The CDR3 contains 16 residues. The ends lost 5 bases at V and 3 bases at J; junction bases unmatched: 9. The CDR3 region has the DNA TGCAGTGCTCCCCGACTAGCGGGACTGGGCTACAATGAGCAGTTCTTC. It specifies CSAPRLAGLGYNEQFF.

This clonotype was seen a handful of times. Just one base apart from a much larger clone, this may be a read error. V gene TRBV12-3 or TRBV12-4 combines with J gene TRBJ2-2; 8 bases are shared with TRBD1. This CDR3 comprises 15 residues. Losses at the gene ends were 5 bases for V and 5 bases for J; bases not matched to a gene: 7. CDR3 sequence (DNA): TGTGCCAGCAGTCAATGGACAGGGCCAACCGGGGAGCTGTTTTTT. This translates into CASSQWTGPTGELFF.

This clonotype was counted ten times or more. This CDR3 reads CASSDAANSGNTIYF. The CDR3 DNA sequence: TGTGCCAGCAGTGACGCAGCGAACTCTGGAAACACCATATATTTT. J is TRBJ1-3 and V is TRBV6-1; D gene unclear. CDR1 is MNHNS, CDR2 SASEGT, per germline. V was cut by 3 bases and J by 0 bases, with 9 bases left in between. This CDR3 is built from 15 residues.

This clonotype appeared many times. This chain joins TRBV6-1 and TRBJ2-2, with D unresolved. Trimming took 7 bases from V and 3 from J, leaving 12 bases between them. Germline V CDR1 and CDR2: MNHNS, SASEGT. The CDR3 is 14 residues long. The CDR3 DNA follows: TGTGCCAGCACTTCCAATTCGGACACCGGGGAGCTGTTTTTT. Translated, it gives CASTSNSDTGELFF.

Comments on this clonotype: A far larger clone is only one base removed, so a read error is likely. The chain carries TRBV9 and TRBJ2-7; no firm D call. Trimming left V 4 bases short and J 3 bases short, with 14 bases between. The CDR3 is 14 amino acids. Germline V gene lookup returns CDR1 SGDLS and CDR2 YYNGEE. The DNA of the CDR3 is TGTGCCAGCAGCTTAGTTCGCGACGACTACGAGCAGTACTTC. As protein: CASSLVRDDYEQYF.

Remarks on this clonotype: A clone one base away is much larger, so this may be a read error. The chain carries TRBV27 and TRBJ1-1; 7 bases line up with TRBD1. CDR1 is MNHEY and CDR2 is SMNVEV in the germline V gene (reference sequence). The CDR3 loop spans 14 amino acids. The CDR3 DNA reads as TGTGCCAGCAGTAACACAGGGGTGAACACTGGAGCTTTCTTT. Protein product: CASSNTGVNTGAFF.

At least ten counts were recorded for this clonotype. The J gene is TRBJ2-5, the V gene TRBV28; either TRBD1 or TRBD2 may supply D (5 bases each). Germline CDR1 MDHEN, CDR2 SYDVKM. The CDR3 totals 15 residues. The V end was cut by 2 bases, the J end by 6 bases, with 16 bases between. Here the CDR3 DNA reads TGTGCCAGCAGTTTACGTGGGACCCCGTCGAAGACCCAGTACTTC. Protein: CASSLRGTPSKTQYF.

The chain combines TRBV12-3 or TRBV12-4 with TRBJ1-5, with D maybe TRBD1 (6 bases). Trimming stripped 5 bases from V and 1 base from J, with 15 bases between. CDR3 length: 16 amino acids. The CDR3 region is CASSPQGHLSNQPQHF. CDR3 nucleotides: TGTGCCAGCAGTCCCCAGGGACACCTAAGCAATCAGCCCCAGCATTTT.

This clonotype turned up a few times. The chain joins TRBV5-1 to TRBJ1-6; TRBD1 aligns across 8 bases. Per germline, CDR1 SGHRS and CDR2 YFSETQ. V shed 4 bases, J shed 6 bases, and the junction held 9 bases outside the gene matches. The length of the CDR3 is 16 residues. CDR3 sequence reads: CASSDQGASGNSPLHF. CDR3 bases: TGCGCCAGCAGCGATCAGGGGGCCTCGGGTAATTCACCCCTCCACTTT.

The sample holds a few counts of this clonotype. V gene TRBV28 combines with J gene TRBJ2-6; TRBD2 is a possible D gene (5 bases). The V gene lost 3 bases and the J gene lost 2 bases, with 8 bases spanning the gap. Germline CDR1 is MDHEN and CDR2 is SYDVKM. The CDR3 is 15 residues long. The chain's CDR3 is CASSFPEAGANVLTF. CDR3 coding DNA: TGTGCCAGCAGTTTCCCGGAGGCTGGGGCCAACGTCCTGACTTTC.

In the case of this clonotype: A much larger clone sits a single nucleotide away, making a read error possible. The V call is TRBV7-2, the J call TRBJ1-6, with TRBD1 identical over 7 bases. The CDR3 has 15 residues. CDR1 and CDR2 (germline): SGHTA, FQGNSA. The CDR3 region has the DNA TGTGACAGCAGCCCGCAGGGACAGTATAATTCACCCCTCCACTTT. Its protein is CDSSPQGQYNSPLHF.

On this clonotype: A much more abundant neighbour one base away suggests this may be a read error. The V gene is TRBV27, the J gene TRBJ1-6; TRBD1 is a possible D gene (6 bases). In germline, CDR1 is MNHEY, CDR2 SMNVEV (reference sequence). There are 14 residues in the CDR3. CDR3 loop: CVSSLYRENSPLHF. In DNA, the CDR3 is TGTGTCAGCAGTTTGTACAGGGAGAATTCACCCCTCCACTTT.

This clonotype came up a few times. The genes are TRBV4-3 and TRBJ1-6; no clear D. The CDR3 is made up of 15 amino acids. V was clipped by 0 bases and J by 10 bases, with 13 bases between them. Per germline, CDR1 LGHNA and CDR2 YSLEER. The CDR3 sequence: CASSQDPTPRSPLHF. In DNA, the CDR3 is TGCGCCAGCAGCCAAGATCCTACTCCGCGGTCACCCCTCCACTTT.

In DNA, the CDR3 is TGTGCCAGCAGCTACACTAGCGGAGCCTACGAGCAGTACTTC. It encodes CASSYTSGAYEQYF. V gene TRBV19 combines with J gene TRBJ2-7; 8 nucleotides align to TRBD2. The CDR3 covers 14 residues. V shed 9 bases, J shed 2 bases, and the junction held 9 bases outside the gene matches. The germline V gene encodes CDR1 LNHDA and CDR2 SQIVND (reference sequence).

The rearrangement joins TRBV10-2 to TRBJ1-1; D uncertain. Germline V gives CDR1 WSHSY, CDR2 SAAADI. This CDR3 is 13 amino acids long. The V end lost 7 bases, the J end lost 6 bases, and 15 bases lay between the germline ends. CDR3 amino acids: CASMALRGAEAFF. The DNA for the CDR3 is TGCGCCAGCATGGCTCTCCGGGGTGCTGAAGCTTTCTTT.

This clonotype was detected many times. The chain couples TRBV28 to TRBJ2-7; D is undetermined. The CDR3 loop spans 14 amino acids. Germline lookup yields CDR1 MDHEN and CDR2 SYDVKM. The V and J ends lost 5 bases and 5 bases respectively, with 16 bases between them. The DNA for the CDR3 is TGTGCCAGCAGTACATACGAGTTTATGGACGAGCAGTACTTC. It is translated as CASSTYEFMDEQYF.

This clonotype occurred many times. The CDR3 sequence: CASSPGDRVAYEQYF. In nucleotides, the CDR3 is TGTGCCAGCAGCCCTGGGGACAGGGTAGCCTACGAGCAGTACTTC. This chain uses TRBV7-9 with TRBJ2-7; TRBD1 matches at 9 bases. This CDR3 contains 15 residues. Per germline, CDR1 SEHNR and CDR2 FQNEAQ (reference sequence). The trim removed 5 bases at V and 2 bases at J, leaving 7 bases unmatched.